A single sample gave rise to the 30 T cell receptor beta chains below, sequenced in a study of blood T cell repertoires in COVID-19. The table came from immunoSEQ multiplex PCR; TCRdb's copy has only in-frame clones and leaves some out. The table lists approximately 89,000 clones, around nine tenths of them singletons. The specimen sequenced was peripheral blood. The receptors stem from a man in his 70s with acute or convalescent COVID-19.

The table lists this clone with a few counts. V and J are TRBV2 and TRBJ2-1; 7 bases map to TRBD2. Germline V lookup: CDR1 SNHLY, CDR2 FYNNEI. V gave up 1 base and J gave up 0 bases; unmatched junction bases: 9. The CDR3 runs 18 residues. For the CDR3, the DNA is TGTGCCAGCAGTGAAGTAGCGGGTTCAACAAGCTCCTACAATGAGCAGTTCTTC. Translation gives CASSEVAGSTSSYNEQFF.

This clone turned up a few times. J is TRBJ1-2 and V is TRBV7-3; TRBD1 aligns across 10 bases. Germline V gene data show CDR1 as SGHTA and CDR2 as FQGTGA. V dropped 4 bases and J dropped 3; count of bases not matched to a gene: 14. The CDR3 contains 18 residues. The CDR3 sequence: CASSSKALGQGRDYGYTF. CDR3 coding DNA: TGTGCCAGCAGCTCGAAGGCCCTGGGACAGGGGAGAGACTATGGCTACACCTTC. Full variable domain (outside the CDR3, taken from reference TRBV7-3 and TRBJ1-2): GAGVSQTPSNKVTEKGKYVELRCDPISGHTALYWYRQSLGQGPEFLIYFQGTGAADDSGLPNDRFFAVRPEGSVSTLKIQRTERGDSAVYLCASSSKALGQGRDYGYTFGSGTRLTVV.

This chain joins TRBV2 and TRBJ2-7, with 8 bases lining up with TRBD1. This CDR3 contains 12 residues. CDR1 and CDR2 from the germline V gene are SNHLY and FYNNEI. After removal of 6 bases from V and 6 bases from J, the junction contained 4 bases not matched to a gene. The CDR3 region is CASSVDRGEQYF. CDR3 in DNA: TGTGCCAGCAGCGTTGACAGGGGCGAGCAGTACTTC.

The chain has TRBV28 and TRBJ2-2; 13 bases match TRBD2. This CDR3 has 19 residues. Germline V gene sequence: CDR1 MDHEN, CDR2 SYDVKM. J lost 3 bases, V lost 3 bases, and 10 bases had no gene match. The CDR3 is CASSFWGTSGGADTGELFF. CDR3 nucleotide sequence: TGTGCCAGCAGTTTTTGGGGCACTAGCGGGGGGGCCGACACCGGGGAGCTGTTTTTT.

This rearrangement joins TRBV7-8 to TRBJ2-6, with 14 bases identical to TRBD2. The CDR3 is made up of 20 amino acids. The ends lost 6 bases at V and 3 bases at J; junction bases unmatched: 13. Germline V gene sequence: CDR1 SGHVS, CDR2 FQNEAQ. The DNA of the CDR3 is TGTGCCAGCAGAGGGACTAGCGGGGGAGGCCCCGCCCTTGGGGCCAACGTCCTGACTTTC. This codes for CASRGTSGGGPALGANVLTF.

V gene TRBV11-2 combines with J gene TRBJ2-2, with 8 bases fitting TRBD2. The CDR3 sequence is 16 residues long. The trim removed 2 bases at V and 4 bases at J, leaving 6 bases unmatched. Germline assignment: CDR1 SGHAT and CDR2 FQNNGV. The CDR3 reads CASSLLSGGGTGELFF. The CDR3 region has the DNA TGTGCCAGCAGCTTACTCTCCGGGGGGGGCACCGGGGAGCTGTTTTTT.

This chain connects TRBV7-2 to TRBJ2-3; 7 nucleotides line up with TRBD1. The junction had 11 bases not matched to a gene; V was cut back by 5 bases and J by 6 bases. From germline, CDR1 is SGHTA and CDR2 FQGNSA. The CDR3 spans 15 residues. The CDR3 sequence: CASSVPGQPSDTQYF. The CDR3, as DNA: TGTGCCAGCAGCGTACCGGGACAGCCTTCCGATACGCAGTATTTT.

This chain links TRBV2 with TRBJ2-3; the D is unclear. V was pared by 0 bases and J by 4 bases, with 11 bases between. Germline CDR1 SNHLY, CDR2 FYNNEI. The CDR3 spans 15 residues. CDR3 protein: CASSEAFNEADTQYF. The CDR3 nucleotides read TGTGCCAGCAGTGAAGCTTTTAACGAGGCAGATACGCAGTATTTT. Filled out from reference TRBV2 and TRBJ2-3, the complete variable domain reads EPEVTQTPSHQVTQMGQEVILRCVPISNHLYFYWYRQILGQKVEFLVSFYNNEISEKSEIFDDQFSVERPDGSNFTLKIRSTKLEDSAMYFCASSEAFNEADTQYFGPGTRLTVL.

This clone was seen a handful of times. The J gene is TRBJ1-4, the V gene TRBV7-9; D unclear. This CDR3 is 14 amino acids long. Trimming stripped 1 base from V and 8 bases from J, with 11 bases between. In germline, CDR1 is SEHNR, CDR2 FQNEAQ (reference sequence). Written as DNA, the CDR3 is TGTGCCAGCAGCTTAGGCGGCTGGGAGGAAAAACTGTTTTTT. Encoded protein: CASSLGGWEEKLFF.

The gene calls are TRBV7-2 and TRBJ1-6, with D maybe TRBD1 (5 bases). The CDR3 runs 17 residues. V dropped 3 bases and J dropped 0 bases, with 12 bases sitting between them. CDR1 is SGHTA and CDR2 is FQGNSA in the germline V gene. The CDR3 DNA follows: TGTGCCAGCAGCTTCTGGACATTCGGCTCCTATAATTCACCCCTCCACTTT. Translated: CASSFWTFGSYNSPLHF.

J is TRBJ1-2 and V is TRBV3-1 (or the pseudogene TRBV3-2); D is uncertain. V lost 0 bases and J 3 bases, leaving 11 bases between the germline ends. The CDR3 loop spans 15 amino acids. Germline CDR1 LGHDT, CDR2 YNNKEL (reference sequence). CDR3 protein: CASSQDMSTYYGYTF. The CDR3 DNA reads as TGTGCCAGCAGCCAAGATATGTCCACTTACTATGGCTACACCTTC.

The chain uses TRBV2 and TRBJ1-1; D not certain. CDR1 and CDR2 (germline): SNHLY, FYNNEI. This CDR3 comprises 13 residues. Trimming removed 5 bases at V and 1 base at J, with 8 bases between. The CDR3 spells CASSRGGNTEAFF. CDR3 coding DNA: TGTGCCAGCAGTCGGGGAGGGAACACTGAAGCTTTCTTT.

This rearrangement joins TRBV19 to TRBJ1-5; no reliable D call. V gave up 7 bases and J gave up 0 bases, with 13 bases separating them. Germline V gives CDR1 LNHDA, CDR2 SQIVND (reference sequence). This CDR3 comprises 15 residues. The CDR3 DNA follows: TGTGCCAGTACCCAAAATTCAGGTAGCAATCAGCCCCAGCATTTT. The encoded protein is CASTQNSGSNQPQHF.

V and J are TRBV28 and TRBJ2-2; possibly TRBD2 for D (7 bases). Germline V gene lookup returns CDR1 MDHEN and CDR2 SYDVKM. This CDR3 is built from 15 residues. The V end lost 8 bases, the J end lost 1 base, and 14 bases lay between the germline ends. Here the CDR3 DNA reads TGTGCCAGCCTCCGGGGGGCCGGGAACACCGGGGAGCTGTTTTTT. Its translation is CASLRGAGNTGELFF.

The V gene is TRBV6-6, the J gene TRBJ2-5, with 7 bases fitting TRBD2. There are 14 residues in the CDR3. V gave up 6 bases and J gave up 3 bases; unmatched junction bases: 7. Germline V gene data show CDR1 as MNHNY and CDR2 as SVGAGI (reference sequence). The chain's CDR3 is CASSSRGVEETQYF. The DNA of the CDR3 is TGTGCCAGCAGCTCCCGGGGGGTAGAAGAGACCCAGTACTTC.

This clone was seen a handful of times. J is TRBJ2-4 and V is TRBV7-8; D not certain. This CDR3 is built from 16 residues. Trimming shortened V by 5 bases and J by 3 bases, and 17 bases separated the two germline ends. CDR1 SGHVS and CDR2 FQNEAQ come from the germline V gene. CDR3 DNA: TGTGCCAGCAGCCATCGAGGTTTTAGAGGCAAAAACATTCAGTACTTC. Its protein product is CASSHRGFRGKNIQYF. The variable domain in full, completed from reference TRBV7-8 and TRBJ2-4, reads GAGVSQSPRYKVAKRGQDVALRCDPISGHVSLFWYQQALGQGPEFLTYFQNEAQLDKSGLPSDRFFAERPEGSVSTLKIQRTQQEDSAVYLCASSHRGFRGKNIQYFGAGTRLSVL.

The V and J genes are TRBV11-3 and TRBJ2-3; 9 bases fit TRBD1. CDR3 length equals 16 residues. V dropped 4 bases and J dropped 5; count of bases not matched to a gene: 10. The germline CDR1 and CDR2 sequences are SGHNT and YENEEA. The CDR3 protein is CASSSGTGSSIDTQYF. The CDR3 region has the DNA TGTGCCAGCAGCTCCGGGACAGGGTCTAGTATAGATACGCAGTATTTT.

V is TRBV19 and J is TRBJ1-6, with no clear D. Germline-derived CDR1 and CDR2 are LNHDA and SQIVND (reference sequence). Trimming left V 0 bases short and J 9 bases short, with 12 bases between. This CDR3 has 15 residues. The CDR3 DNA is TGTGCCAGTAGTATAGACGGAGGAGCCGTTTCACCCCTCCACTTT. As protein: CASSIDGGAVSPLHF.

The chain employs TRBV6-5 and TRBJ1-2, with D possibly matching TRBD1 (6 bases). CDR3 length: 14 residues. In germline, CDR1 is MNHEY, CDR2 SVGAGI. The V end was cut by 0 bases, the J end by 3 bases, with 8 bases between. CDR3 DNA: TGTGCCAGCAGTTACTCGTCAGGGGACTATGGCTACACCTTC. The encoded protein is CASSYSSGDYGYTF.

Turning to this clone: This sample includes further DNA sequences coding for the same CDR3. The chain links TRBV7-9 to TRBJ1-5, with D uncertain. Germline CDR1 is SEHNR and CDR2 is FQNEAQ (reference sequence). V lost 5 bases and J 5 bases, leaving 10 bases between the germline ends. The CDR3 spans 13 residues. The CDR3 loop reads CASSRNRDQPQHF. CDR3 sequence (DNA): TGTGCCAGCAGCCGAAACCGGGATCAGCCCCAGCATTTT.

The CDR3 here is CASSQDTTNEKLFF. The DNA of the CDR3 is TGCGCCAGCAGCCAAGACACCACTAATGAAAAACTGTTTTTT. This chain joins TRBV5-1 and TRBJ1-4; no firm D call. The germline gives CDR1 SGHRS, CDR2 YFSETQ. CDR3 length: 14 residues. V dropped 4 bases and J dropped 2 bases, with 9 bases sitting between them.

V is TRBV21-1 and J is TRBJ1-2; the DNA was not used to check the table's D call, TRBD1. TRBV21-1 is a pseudogene locus. The CDR3 runs 15 residues. CDR3 amino acids: CASSTETGPSLGYTF. The CDR3 DNA reads TGTGCCAGCAGCACTGAGACAGGCCCGAGTTTGGGCTACACCTTC.

The chain couples TRBV2 to TRBJ1-1; TRBD1 matches at 7 bases. Germline V gene data show CDR1 as SNHLY and CDR2 as FYNNEI. With 5 bases clipped from V and 1 base from J, the junction kept 7 bases outside the gene matches. There are 15 residues in the CDR3. Written as DNA, the CDR3 is TGTGCCAGCAGTCCAATATACAGGGGGAACACTGAAGCTTTCTTT. Translated, it gives CASSPIYRGNTEAFF.

V and J are TRBV28 and TRBJ1-2; 8 nucleotides align to TRBD1. The germline V gene encodes CDR1 MDHEN and CDR2 SYDVKM. V lost 8 bases, J lost 4 bases, and 6 bases stayed unmatched. This CDR3 region has 13 residues. In DNA, the CDR3 is TGTGCCAGCCATCCAGGGGGCGTCTATGGCTACACCTTC. Translated, it gives CASHPGGVYGYTF.

The chain has TRBV12-3 or TRBV12-4 and TRBJ2-7, with 7 nucleotides matching TRBD1. The CDR3 consists of 13 residues. V shed 7 bases and J 3 bases; nucleotides not matched to a gene: 6. In DNA, the CDR3 is TGTGCCAGCACGAGGGACAGCTACTACGAGCAGTACTTC. Encoded protein: CASTRDSYYEQYF.

The chain links TRBV6-1 to TRBJ2-7, with 10 bases lining up with TRBD2. This CDR3 has 17 amino acids. V trimming: 1 base; J trimming: 0 bases; junction bases outside the gene matches: 6. CDR1 MNHNS and CDR2 SASEGT come from the germline V gene. CDR3 nucleotides: TGTGCCAGCAGTGAAGGCGGACTAGCGGTGAGCTCCTACGAGCAGTACGTC. Protein: CASSEGGLAVSSYEQYV.

The chain is built from TRBV27 and TRBJ1-1, with D unresolved. The germline CDR1 and CDR2 sequences are MNHEY and SMNVEV (reference sequence). Trimming left V 4 bases short and J 4 bases short, with 10 bases between. This CDR3 is 13 amino acids long. CDR3 sequence reads: CASSSRRGTEAFF. The CDR3 nucleotides read TGTGCCAGCAGTTCCCGGCGGGGCACTGAAGCTTTCTTT.

The V and J genes are TRBV4-1 and TRBJ1-5, with D unclear. V lost 4 bases and J lost 4, with 11 bases in between. This CDR3 contains 14 residues. Germline V gene data show CDR1 as MGHRA and CDR2 as YSYEKL. The CDR3 spells CASSPRGENQPQHF. The DNA of the CDR3 is TGCGCCAGCAGCCCGCGGGGAGAGAATCAGCCCCAGCATTTT.

This chain uses TRBV9 with TRBJ1-4; the match to TRBD1 covers 7 bases. The CDR3 covers 14 residues. Germline-derived CDR1 and CDR2 are SGDLS and YYNGEE. Germline trimming cut 3 bases from V and 3 bases from J; bases unmatched to any gene: 2. For the CDR3, the DNA is TGTGCCAGCAGCGACGGGACAGCTAATGAAAAACTGTTTTTT. Translated: CASSDGTANEKLFF.

V gene TRBV5-1 combines with J gene TRBJ1-2; 9 nucleotides line up with TRBD1. Germline assignment: CDR1 SGHRS and CDR2 YFSETQ. This CDR3 contains 14 residues. J was trimmed by 7 bases and V by 0 bases; bases with no gene match: 4. DNA for the CDR3: TGCGCCAGCAGCTTGGGGGACAGGGCCGCTGGCTACACCTTC. Translating gives CASSLGDRAAGYTF.